This T cell receptor (beta chain) was obtained from a study of T-cell reconstitution after alpha-beta-depleted transplantation in children. Preparing the TCRbeta library involved the use of unique molecular identifiers. TCRdb redid the calling of the PCR reads with MiXCR, one entry per CDR3 protein. The sample contains hundreds of thousands of distinct CDR3 sequences, around an eighth of which appear only once. The CDR3 spans 17 residues. Deletions cut 6 bases from V and 0 bases from J, with 20 bases between. CDR1 and CDR2 (germline): LGHDT, YNNKEL (reference sequence). The sequence derives from a human donor who donated a stem cell graft to a child with combined immunodeficiency. Specimen: PBMCs from the stem cell graft donor, collected from the stem cell graft. The V call is TRBV3-1, the J call TRBJ1-1, with unresolved D. The CDR3 is CASRKYAGRSMNTEAFF. The CDR3 bases are TGTGCCAGCAGGAAGTATGCGGGGAGATCAATGAACACTGAAGCTTTCTTT. Variable domain in full (rest from reference TRBV3-1 and TRBJ1-1): DTAVSQTPKYLVTQMGNDKSIKCEQNLGHDTMYWYKQDSKKFLKIMFSYNNKELIINETVPNRFSPKSPDKAHLNLHINSLELGDSAVYFCASRKYAGRSMNTEAFFGQGTRLTVV.